These T cell receptor beta chains were read from a single sample in a study of beta chain features in type 1 diabetes. Profiled with immunoSEQ multiplex PCR; TCRdb holds only in-frame clones, not every one. The data contain around 130,000 clones, 9% of them singletons. Sequenced material: central memory CD4+ T cells from blood. The source of these receptors is a man between 25 and 39 years old with type 1 diabetes. The CDR3 runs from the conserved cysteine through the conserved F or W. A D gene is named only where the DNA matches it firmly. Rows may omit the clone size; those that give it use once, few, many or a size class.

CDR3: CASSRWDRGDQPQHF
DNA: TGTGCCAGCAGCAGGTGGGACAGGGGTGATCAGCCCCAGCATTTT
V: TRBV7-8
J: TRBJ1-5
D: TRBD1
size: -

CDR3: CAISEGLAEDTQYF
DNA: TGTGCCATCAGTGAGGGACTAGCGGAAGATACGCAGTATTTT
V: TRBV10-3
J: TRBJ2-3
D: TRBD2
size: few

CDR3: CASSKGLAEEQFF
DNA: TGTGCCAGCAGCAAAGGACTAGCGGAGGAGCAGTTCTTC
V: TRBV9
J: TRBJ2-1
D: TRBD2
size: -

CDR3: CASSPASRTGGTGEQFF
DNA: TGTGCCAGCTCACCAGCGTCCCGGACAGGGGGCACGGGTGAGCAGTTCTTC
V: TRBV18
J: TRBJ2-1
D: TRBD1
size: -

CDR3: CASKGLIGADTQYF
DNA: TGTGCCAGCAAAGGATTAATCGGGGCAGATACGCAGTATTTT
V: TRBV7-2
J: TRBJ2-3
D: -
size: -

CDR3: CASSFDSNYGYTF
DNA: TGTGCCAGCAGCTTCGACAGTAACTATGGCTACACCTTC
V: TRBV7-2
J: TRBJ1-2
D: -
size: -

CDR3: CASTQTSGGRQETQYF
DNA: TGTGCCAGCACCCAGACTAGCGGGGGAAGACAAGAGACCCAGTACTTC
V: TRBV5-4
J: TRBJ2-5
D: TRBD2
size: -

CDR3: CASSSTGVRVGYTF
DNA: TGTGCCAGCAGTTCGACAGGCGTTCGGGTAGGCTACACCTTC
V: TRBV28
J: TRBJ1-2
D: -
size: -

CDR3: CASSSGTSGGAIDTQYF
DNA: TGCGCCAGCAGCTCCGGGACTAGCGGGGGGGCTATAGATACGCAGTATTTT
V: TRBV5-1
J: TRBJ2-3
D: TRBD2
size: -

CDR3: CAWGDYRSSYEQYF
DNA: TGTGCCTGGGGGGACTATCGGAGCTCCTACGAGCAGTACTTC
V: TRBV30
J: TRBJ2-7
D: TRBD2
size: many

CDR3: CASSLSPPDEQFF
DNA: TGTGCCAGCAGCCTTTCGCCCCCGGATGAGCAGTTCTTC
V: TRBV25-1
J: TRBJ2-1
D: -
size: few

CDR3: CASSPTDSSSEKLFF
DNA: TGTGCCAGCTCACCTACCGACAGTAGTAGTGAAAAACTGTTTTTT
V: TRBV18
J: TRBJ1-4
D: -
size: -

CDR3: CASSPTGGHGYTF
DNA: TGTGCCAGCAGCCCAACGGGGGGGCATGGCTACACCTTC
V: TRBV7-9
J: TRBJ1-2
D: -
size: -

CDR3: CASSVGLSSGTQYF
DNA: TGTGCCAGCAGTGTGGGACTATCGTCCGGGACGCAGTACTTC
V: TRBV2
J: TRBJ2-7
D: TRBD2
size: many